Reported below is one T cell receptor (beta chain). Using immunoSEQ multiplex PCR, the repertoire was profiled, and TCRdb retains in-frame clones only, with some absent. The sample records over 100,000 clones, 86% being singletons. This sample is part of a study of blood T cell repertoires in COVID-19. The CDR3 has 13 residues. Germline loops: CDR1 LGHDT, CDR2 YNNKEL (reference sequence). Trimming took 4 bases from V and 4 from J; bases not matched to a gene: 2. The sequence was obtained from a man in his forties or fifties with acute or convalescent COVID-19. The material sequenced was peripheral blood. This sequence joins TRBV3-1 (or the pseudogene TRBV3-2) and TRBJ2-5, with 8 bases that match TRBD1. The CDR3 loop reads CASSLDRGETQYF. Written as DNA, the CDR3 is TGTGCCAGCAGCCTTGACAGGGGAGAGACCCAGTACTTC.